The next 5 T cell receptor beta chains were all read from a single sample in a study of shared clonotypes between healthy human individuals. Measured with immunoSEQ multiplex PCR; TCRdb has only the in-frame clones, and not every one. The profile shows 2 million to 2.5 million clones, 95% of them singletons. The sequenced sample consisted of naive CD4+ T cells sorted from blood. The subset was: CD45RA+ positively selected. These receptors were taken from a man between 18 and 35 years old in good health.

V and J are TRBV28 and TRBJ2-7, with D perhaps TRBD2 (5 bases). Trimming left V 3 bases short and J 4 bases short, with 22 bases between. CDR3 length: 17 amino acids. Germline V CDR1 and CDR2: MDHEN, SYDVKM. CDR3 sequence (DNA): TGTGCCAGCAGTTTGGCCCCCCTGCCAGGCCCGGGATACGAGCAGTACTTC. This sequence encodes CASSLAPLPGPGYEQYF.

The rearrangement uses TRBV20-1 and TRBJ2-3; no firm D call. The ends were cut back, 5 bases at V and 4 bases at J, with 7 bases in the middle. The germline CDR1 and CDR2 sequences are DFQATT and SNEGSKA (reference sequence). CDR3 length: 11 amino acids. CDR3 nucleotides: TGCAGTGCTGGACCAGCAGATACGCAGTATTTT. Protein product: CSAGPADTQYF.

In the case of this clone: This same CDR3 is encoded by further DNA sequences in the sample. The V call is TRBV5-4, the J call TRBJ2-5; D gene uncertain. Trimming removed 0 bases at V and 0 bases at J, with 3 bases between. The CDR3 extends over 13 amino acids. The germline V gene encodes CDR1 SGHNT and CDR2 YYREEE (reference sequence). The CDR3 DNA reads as TGTGCCAGCAGCTTGGTACACCAAGAGACCCAGTACTTC. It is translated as CASSLVHQETQYF. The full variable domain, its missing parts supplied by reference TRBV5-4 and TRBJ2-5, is ETGVTQSPTHLIKTRGQQVTLRCSSQSGHNTVSWYQQALGQGPQFIFQYYREEENGRGNFPPRFSGLQFPNYSSELNVNALELDDSALYLCASSLVHQETQYFGPGTRLLVL.

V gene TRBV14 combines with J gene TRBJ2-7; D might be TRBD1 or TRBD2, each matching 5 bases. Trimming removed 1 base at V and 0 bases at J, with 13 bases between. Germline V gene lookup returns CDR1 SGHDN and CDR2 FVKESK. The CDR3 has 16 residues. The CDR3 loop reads CASSQAVGGVSYEQYF. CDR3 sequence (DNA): TGTGCCAGCAGCCAAGCGGTTGGGGGAGTCTCCTACGAGCAGTACTTC.

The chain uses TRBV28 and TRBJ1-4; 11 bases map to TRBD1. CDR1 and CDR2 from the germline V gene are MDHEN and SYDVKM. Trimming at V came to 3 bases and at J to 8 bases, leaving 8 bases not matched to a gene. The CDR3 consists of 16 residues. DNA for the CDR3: TGTGCCAGCAGTTTCCGGGACAGGGGGGGACGGGAAAAACTGTTTTTT. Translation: CASSFRDRGGREKLFF.